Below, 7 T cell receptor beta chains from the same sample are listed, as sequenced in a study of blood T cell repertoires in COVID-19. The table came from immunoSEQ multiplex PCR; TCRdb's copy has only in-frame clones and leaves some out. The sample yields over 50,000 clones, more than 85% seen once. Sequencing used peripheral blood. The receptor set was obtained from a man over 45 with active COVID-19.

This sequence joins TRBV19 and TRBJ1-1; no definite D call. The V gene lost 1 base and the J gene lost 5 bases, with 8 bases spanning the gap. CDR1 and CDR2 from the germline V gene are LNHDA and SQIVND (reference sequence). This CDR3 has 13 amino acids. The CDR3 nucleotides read TGTGCCAGTAGTATAGCGGGAGGGACTGAAGCTTTCTTT. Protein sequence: CASSIAGGTEAFF. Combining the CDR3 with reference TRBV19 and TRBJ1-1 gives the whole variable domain DGGITQSPKYLFRKEGQNVTLSCEQNLNHDAMYWYRQDPGQGLRLIYYSQIVNDFQKGDIAEGYSVSREKKESFPLTVTSAQKNPTAFYLCASSIAGGTEAFFGQGTRLTVV.

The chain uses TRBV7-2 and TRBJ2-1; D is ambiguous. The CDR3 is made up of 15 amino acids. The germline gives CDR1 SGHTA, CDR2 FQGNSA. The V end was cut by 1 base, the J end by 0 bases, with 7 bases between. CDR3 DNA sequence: TGTGCCAGCAGCTTAGGCGGCGGCTCCTACAATGAGCAGTTCTTC. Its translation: CASSLGGGSYNEQFF.

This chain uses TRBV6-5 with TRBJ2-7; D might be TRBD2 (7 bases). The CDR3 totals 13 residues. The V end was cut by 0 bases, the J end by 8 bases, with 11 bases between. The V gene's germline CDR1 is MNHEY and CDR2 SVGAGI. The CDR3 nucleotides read TGTGCCAGCAGTTACTCGACGGGGGGCAAGCAGTACTTC. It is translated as CASSYSTGGKQYF.

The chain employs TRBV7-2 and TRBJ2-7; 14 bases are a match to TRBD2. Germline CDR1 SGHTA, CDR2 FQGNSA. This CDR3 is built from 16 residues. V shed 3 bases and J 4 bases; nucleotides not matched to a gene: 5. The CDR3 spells CASSFVGTSGGYEQYF. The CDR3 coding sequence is TGTGCCAGCAGCTTTGTCGGGACTAGCGGGGGATACGAGCAGTACTTC.

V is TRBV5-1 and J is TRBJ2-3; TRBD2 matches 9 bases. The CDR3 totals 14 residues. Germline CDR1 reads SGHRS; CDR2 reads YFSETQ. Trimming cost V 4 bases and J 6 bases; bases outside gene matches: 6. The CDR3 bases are TGCGCCAGCAGCGTAGCGGGAGAGTCTGATACGCAGTATTTT. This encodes CASSVAGESDTQYF.

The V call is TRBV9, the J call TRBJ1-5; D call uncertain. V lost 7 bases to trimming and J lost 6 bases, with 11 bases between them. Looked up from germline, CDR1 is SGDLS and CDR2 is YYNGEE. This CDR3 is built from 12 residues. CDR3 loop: CASEEASQPQHF. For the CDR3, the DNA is TGTGCCAGCGAGGAAGCAAGTCAGCCCCAGCATTTT.

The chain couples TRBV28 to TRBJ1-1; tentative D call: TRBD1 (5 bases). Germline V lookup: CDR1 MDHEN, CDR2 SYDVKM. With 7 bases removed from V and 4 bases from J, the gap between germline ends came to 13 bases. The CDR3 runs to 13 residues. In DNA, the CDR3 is TGTGCCAGCACCAGGGTTTTCGGCACTGAAGCTTTCTTT. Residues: CASTRVFGTEAFF.